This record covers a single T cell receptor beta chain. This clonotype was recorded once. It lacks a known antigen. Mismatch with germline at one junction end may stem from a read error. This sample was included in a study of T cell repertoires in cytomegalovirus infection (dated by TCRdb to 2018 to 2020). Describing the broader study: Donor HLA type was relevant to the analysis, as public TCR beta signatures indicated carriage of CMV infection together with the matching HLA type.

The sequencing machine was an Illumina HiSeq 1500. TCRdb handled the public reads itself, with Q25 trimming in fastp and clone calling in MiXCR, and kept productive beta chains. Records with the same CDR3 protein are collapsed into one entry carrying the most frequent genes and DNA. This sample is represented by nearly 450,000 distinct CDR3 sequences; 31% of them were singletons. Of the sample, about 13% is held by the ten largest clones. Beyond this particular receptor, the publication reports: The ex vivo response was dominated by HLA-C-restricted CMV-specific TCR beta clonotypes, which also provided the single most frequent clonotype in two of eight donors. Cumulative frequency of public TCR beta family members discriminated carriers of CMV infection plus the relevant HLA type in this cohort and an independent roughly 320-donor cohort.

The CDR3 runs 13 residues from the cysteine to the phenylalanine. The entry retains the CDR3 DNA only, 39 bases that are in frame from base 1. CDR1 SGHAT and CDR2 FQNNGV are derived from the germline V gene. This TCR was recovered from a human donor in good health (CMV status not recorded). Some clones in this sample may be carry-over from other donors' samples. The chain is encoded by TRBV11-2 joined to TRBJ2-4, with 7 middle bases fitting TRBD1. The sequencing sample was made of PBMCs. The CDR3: CSSSLDEGTDQYF. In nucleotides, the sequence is TGTTCCAGCAGCTTAGATGAAGGGACAGATCAGTACTTC.